This TCR beta chain derives from a study of glioma-infiltrating T cells. General study findings and limits: Tissue and blood shared very few CDR3 sequences. Tissue-blood divergence was below expectation in non-neoplastic patients, above in gliomas.

The iRepertoire nested amplicon-rescue multiplex PCR amplified TCR alpha and beta CDR3s from RNA. Input was roughly 100-450 ng of tissue mRNA or PBMC total RNA. MiXCR, run by TCRdb on the multiplex PCR reads, gives a single entry per CDR3 protein. Counted here are 100,000 to 150,000 distinct CDR3 sequences, roughly 25% occurring once; the ten biggest clones make up around 15%. This clonotype occurred many times. As yet, its antigen is unknown. One junction end does not reproduce the germline sequence, and a read error may be involved. Germline values: CDR1 LNHDA, CDR2 SQIVND (reference sequence). CDR3 length: 14 amino acids.

The source material was glioma tissue, nonneoplastic brain tissue, or PBMCs (not recorded which). This clonotype originated in a human donor with low-grade glioma or glioblastoma, undergoing nonglioma brain surgery, or in good health (not recorded which). The J gene is TRBJ2-5, the V gene TRBV19; possibly TRBD1 or TRBD2 for D (5 bases each). The CDR3 nucleotides read TGTGCCAGTAGTTCGTCCCTTGATGTGGGACCTACGATCTTC. Protein product: CASSSSLDVGPTIF.